The source of this T cell receptor (beta chain) is a study of T cell responses to AZD1222 COVID-19 vaccine. Regarding the study as a whole: The donor cohort was predominantly white British with a female majority, and clonal diversity may have been underestimated. Baseline seropositivity characterized only a handful of AZD1222 recipients. Spike-specific TCR breadth and depth grew following two AZD1222 doses.

Germline V gene lookup returns CDR1 SGHTS and CDR2 YDEGEE. The CDR3 is made up of 15 amino acids. V was cut by 6 bases and J by 7 bases, with 22 bases left in between. Method: immunoSEQ multiplex PCR; TCRdb's copy keeps in-frame clones and lacks some. The table has about 140,000 clones, roughly 89% seen once. As regards this clone: Its antigen is unidentified.

The source material was peripheral blood, sampled 28 days after the second dose of the MenACWY control vaccine. The J gene is TRBJ2-5, the V gene TRBV5-8; maybe TRBD2 (6 bases). The TCR sequence derives from an adult who received the MenACWY meningococcal vaccine as a control. The CDR3 region has the DNA TGTGCCAGCACCCAACGCGGTGGAGGGGTGGGGACCCAGTACTTC. Residues: CASTQRGGGVGTQYF.